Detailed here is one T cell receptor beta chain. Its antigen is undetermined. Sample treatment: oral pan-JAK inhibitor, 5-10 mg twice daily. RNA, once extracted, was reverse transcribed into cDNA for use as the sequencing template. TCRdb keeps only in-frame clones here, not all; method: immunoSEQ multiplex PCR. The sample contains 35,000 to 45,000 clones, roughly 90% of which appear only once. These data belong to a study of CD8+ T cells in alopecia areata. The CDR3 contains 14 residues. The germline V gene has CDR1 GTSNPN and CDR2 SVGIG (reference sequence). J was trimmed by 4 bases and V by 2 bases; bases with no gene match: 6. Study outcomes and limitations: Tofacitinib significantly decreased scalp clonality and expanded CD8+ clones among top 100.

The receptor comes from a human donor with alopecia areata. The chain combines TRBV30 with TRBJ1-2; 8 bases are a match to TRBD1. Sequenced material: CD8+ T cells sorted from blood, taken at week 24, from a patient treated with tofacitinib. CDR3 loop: CAWSPQGASYGYTF. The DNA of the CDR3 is TGTGCCTGGAGTCCCCAGGGGGCGAGCTATGGCTACACCTTC.